This TCR beta chain is from a study of blood T cell repertoires in COVID-19. As for the study in general: The samples span acute and convalescent COVID-19 from the United States, Italy and Spain.

Original processing methods: Amplifying reference gene primers gave estimates of nucleated cell counts. Here immunoSEQ multiplex PCR was the method, and the copy in TCRdb shows in-frame clones only, minus some. That table is the source of V, J and clone size, and D and trimming were worked out from the DNA. The sample carries 150,000 to 200,000 clones, around four fifths recorded once. Everyone who took part was about 18 to 90 years old, and they came from fewer than 25 US areas. Germline-derived CDR1 and CDR2 are MDHEN and SYDVKM. CDR3 length: 17 residues. The V gene lost 6 bases and the J gene lost 4 bases, with 24 bases spanning the gap.

The chain couples TRBV28 to TRBJ1-2; no firm D call. This clonotype originated in a woman aged 55-69 years who had recovered from COVID-19. Input material: PBMCs or T cells enriched from blood (not recorded which). CDR3 region: CASSSGAVPSRRYGYTF. The CDR3 bases are TGTGCCAGCAGCTCCGGAGCGGTGCCATCCCGCCGCTATGGCTACACCTTC.